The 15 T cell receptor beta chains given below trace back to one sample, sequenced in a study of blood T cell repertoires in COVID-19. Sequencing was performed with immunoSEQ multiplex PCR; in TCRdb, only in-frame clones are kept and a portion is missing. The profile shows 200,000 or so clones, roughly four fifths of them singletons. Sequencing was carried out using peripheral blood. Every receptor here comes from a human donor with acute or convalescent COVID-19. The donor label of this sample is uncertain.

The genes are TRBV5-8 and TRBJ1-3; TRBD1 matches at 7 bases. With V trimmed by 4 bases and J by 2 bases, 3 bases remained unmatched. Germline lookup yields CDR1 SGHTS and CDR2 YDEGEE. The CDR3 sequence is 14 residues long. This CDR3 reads CASSLQGTGNTIYF. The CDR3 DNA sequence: TGTGCCAGCAGCCTACAGGGGACTGGAAACACCATATATTTT.

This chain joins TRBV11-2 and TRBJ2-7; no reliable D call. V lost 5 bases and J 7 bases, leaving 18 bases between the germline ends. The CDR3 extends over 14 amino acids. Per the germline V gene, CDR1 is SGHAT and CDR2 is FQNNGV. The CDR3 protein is CASSLAGLGLEQYF. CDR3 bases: TGTGCCAGCAGCCTTGCAGGTTTGGGTTTGGAGCAGTACTTC. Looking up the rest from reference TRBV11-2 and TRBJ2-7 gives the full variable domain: EAGVAQSPRYKIIEKRQSVAFWCNPISGHATLYWYQQILGQGPKLLIQFQNNGVVDDSQLPKDRFSAERLKGVDSTLKIQPAKLEDSAVYLCASSLAGLGLEQYFGPGTRLTVT.

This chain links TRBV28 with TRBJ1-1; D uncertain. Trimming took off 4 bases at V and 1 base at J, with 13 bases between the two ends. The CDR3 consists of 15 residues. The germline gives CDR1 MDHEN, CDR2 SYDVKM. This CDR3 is CASSSPTPGNTEAFF. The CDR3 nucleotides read TGTGCCAGCAGTTCGCCCACACCTGGGAACACTGAAGCTTTCTTT.

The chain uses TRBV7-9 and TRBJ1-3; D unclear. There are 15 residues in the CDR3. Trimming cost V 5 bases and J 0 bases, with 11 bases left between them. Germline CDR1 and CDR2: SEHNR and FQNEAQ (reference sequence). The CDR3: CASSPREGSGNTIYF. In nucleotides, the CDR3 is TGTGCCAGCAGCCCCCGGGAGGGCTCTGGAAACACCATATATTTT. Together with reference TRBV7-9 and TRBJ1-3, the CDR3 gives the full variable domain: DTGVSQNPRHKITKRGQNVTFRCDPISEHNRLYWYRQTLGQGPEFLTYFQNEAQLEKSRLLSDRFSAERPKGSFSTLEIQRTEQGDSAMYLCASSPREGSGNTIYFGEGSWLTVV.

DNA for the CDR3: TGCGCCAGCAGCCAAGAAAAGGATGCGGTGGGCTCCTACAATGAGCAGTTCTTC. Protein product: CASSQEKDAVGSYNEQFF. The V and J genes are TRBV4-3 and TRBJ2-1; D not certain. In germline, CDR1 is LGHNA, CDR2 YSLEER. The V gene lost 0 bases and the J gene lost 0 bases, with 15 bases spanning the gap. This CDR3 is built from 18 residues.

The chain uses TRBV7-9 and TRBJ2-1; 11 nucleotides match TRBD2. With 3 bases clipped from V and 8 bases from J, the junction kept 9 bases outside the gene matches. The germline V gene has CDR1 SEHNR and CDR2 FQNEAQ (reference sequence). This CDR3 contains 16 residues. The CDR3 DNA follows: TGTGCCAGCAGCTTTAAGACTAGCGGGGCCCCCGATGAGCAGTTCTTC. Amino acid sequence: CASSFKTSGAPDEQFF.

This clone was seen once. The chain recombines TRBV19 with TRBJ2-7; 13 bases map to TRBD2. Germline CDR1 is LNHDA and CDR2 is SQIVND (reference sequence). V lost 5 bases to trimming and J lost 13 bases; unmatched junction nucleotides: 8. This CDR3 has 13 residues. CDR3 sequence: CASSEGLAGSHYF. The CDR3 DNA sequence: TGTGCCAGTAGTGAGGGACTAGCGGGAAGTCATTACTTC.

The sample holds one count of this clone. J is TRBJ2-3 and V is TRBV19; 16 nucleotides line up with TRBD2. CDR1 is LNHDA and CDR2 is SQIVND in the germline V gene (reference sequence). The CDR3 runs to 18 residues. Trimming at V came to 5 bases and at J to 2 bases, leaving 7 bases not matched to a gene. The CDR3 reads CASSAGLAGGDYTDTQYF. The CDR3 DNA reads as TGTGCCAGTAGTGCGGGACTAGCGGGAGGGGACTACACAGATACGCAGTATTTT.

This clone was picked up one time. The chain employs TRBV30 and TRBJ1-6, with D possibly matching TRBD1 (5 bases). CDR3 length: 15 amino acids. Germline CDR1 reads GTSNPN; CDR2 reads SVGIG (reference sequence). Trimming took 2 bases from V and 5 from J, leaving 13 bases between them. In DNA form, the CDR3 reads TGTGCCTGGAGTCCCAGGGTTGGGAATAATTCACCCCTCCACTTT. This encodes CAWSPRVGNNSPLHF.

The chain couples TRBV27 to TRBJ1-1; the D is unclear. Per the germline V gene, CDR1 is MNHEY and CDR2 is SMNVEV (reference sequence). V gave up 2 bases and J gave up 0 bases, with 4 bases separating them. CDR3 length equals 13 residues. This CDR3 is CASSLQVNTEAFF. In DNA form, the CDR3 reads TGTGCCAGCAGTTTACAGGTGAACACTGAAGCTTTCTTT.

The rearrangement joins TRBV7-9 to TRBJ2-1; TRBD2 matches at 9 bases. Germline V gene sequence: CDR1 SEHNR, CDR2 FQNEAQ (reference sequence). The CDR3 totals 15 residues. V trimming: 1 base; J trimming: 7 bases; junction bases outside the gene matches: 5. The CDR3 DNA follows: TGTGCCAGCAGCTTAGAGGCGGGAGGGCGGAATGAGCAGTTCTTC. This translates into CASSLEAGGRNEQFF.

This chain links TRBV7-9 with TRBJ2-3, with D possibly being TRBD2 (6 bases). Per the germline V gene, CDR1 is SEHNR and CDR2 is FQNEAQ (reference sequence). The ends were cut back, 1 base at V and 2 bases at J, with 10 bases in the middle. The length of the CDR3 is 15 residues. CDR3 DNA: TGTGCCAGCAGCTTAGGATCGGGAGACACAGATACGCAGTATTTT. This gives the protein CASSLGSGDTDTQYF.

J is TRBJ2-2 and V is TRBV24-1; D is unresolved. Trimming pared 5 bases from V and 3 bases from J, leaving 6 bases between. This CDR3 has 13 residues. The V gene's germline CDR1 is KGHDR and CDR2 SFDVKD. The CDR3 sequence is CATSAQYTGELFF. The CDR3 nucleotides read TGTGCCACCAGTGCGCAGTACACCGGGGAGCTGTTTTTT.

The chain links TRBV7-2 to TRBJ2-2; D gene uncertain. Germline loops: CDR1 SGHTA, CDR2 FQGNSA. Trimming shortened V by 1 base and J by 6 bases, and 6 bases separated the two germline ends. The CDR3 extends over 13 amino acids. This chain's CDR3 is CASSLVPAGELFF. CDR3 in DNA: TGTGCCAGCAGCTTAGTGCCAGCCGGGGAGCTGTTTTTT.

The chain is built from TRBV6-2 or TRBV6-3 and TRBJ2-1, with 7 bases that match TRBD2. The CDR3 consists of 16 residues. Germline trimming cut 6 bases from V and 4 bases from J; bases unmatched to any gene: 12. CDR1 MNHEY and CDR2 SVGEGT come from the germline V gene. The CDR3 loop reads CASSQGRSGIYNEQFF. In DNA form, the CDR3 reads TGTGCCAGCAGCCAGGGTAGGAGCGGGATTTACAATGAGCAGTTCTTC.